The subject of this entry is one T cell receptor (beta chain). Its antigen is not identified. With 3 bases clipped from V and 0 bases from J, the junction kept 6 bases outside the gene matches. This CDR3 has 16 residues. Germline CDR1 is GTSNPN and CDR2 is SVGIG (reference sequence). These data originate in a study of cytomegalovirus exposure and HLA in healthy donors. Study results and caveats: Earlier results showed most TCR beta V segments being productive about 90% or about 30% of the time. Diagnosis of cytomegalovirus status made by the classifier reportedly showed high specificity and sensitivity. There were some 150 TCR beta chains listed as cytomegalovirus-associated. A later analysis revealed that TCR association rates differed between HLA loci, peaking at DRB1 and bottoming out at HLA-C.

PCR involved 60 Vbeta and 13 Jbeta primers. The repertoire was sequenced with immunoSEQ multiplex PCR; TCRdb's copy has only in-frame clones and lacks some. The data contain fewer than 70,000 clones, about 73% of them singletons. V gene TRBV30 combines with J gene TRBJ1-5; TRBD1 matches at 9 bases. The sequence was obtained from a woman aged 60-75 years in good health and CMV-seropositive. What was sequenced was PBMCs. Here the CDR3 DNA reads TGTGCCTGGAGGGGACAGGGCTTCTATAGCAATCAGCCCCAGCATTTT. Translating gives CAWRGQGFYSNQPQHF.